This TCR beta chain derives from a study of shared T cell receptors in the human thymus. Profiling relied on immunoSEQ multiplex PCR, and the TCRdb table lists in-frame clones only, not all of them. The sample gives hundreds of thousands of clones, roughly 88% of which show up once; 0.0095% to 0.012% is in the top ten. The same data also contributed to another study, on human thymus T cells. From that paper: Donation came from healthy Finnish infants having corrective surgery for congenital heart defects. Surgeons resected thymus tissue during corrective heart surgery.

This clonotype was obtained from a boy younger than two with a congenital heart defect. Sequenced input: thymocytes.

CDR3 bases: TGTGCCAGCAGCTGGGGGGGAAATGAAAAACTGTTTTTT. It specifies CASSWGGNEKLFF. J is TRBJ1-4 and V is TRBV5-4; D may be TRBD1 (5 bases). The CDR3 contains 13 residues. The germline V gene encodes CDR1 SGHNT and CDR2 YYREEE (reference sequence). Trimming cost V 3 bases and J 5 bases, with 8 bases left between them.